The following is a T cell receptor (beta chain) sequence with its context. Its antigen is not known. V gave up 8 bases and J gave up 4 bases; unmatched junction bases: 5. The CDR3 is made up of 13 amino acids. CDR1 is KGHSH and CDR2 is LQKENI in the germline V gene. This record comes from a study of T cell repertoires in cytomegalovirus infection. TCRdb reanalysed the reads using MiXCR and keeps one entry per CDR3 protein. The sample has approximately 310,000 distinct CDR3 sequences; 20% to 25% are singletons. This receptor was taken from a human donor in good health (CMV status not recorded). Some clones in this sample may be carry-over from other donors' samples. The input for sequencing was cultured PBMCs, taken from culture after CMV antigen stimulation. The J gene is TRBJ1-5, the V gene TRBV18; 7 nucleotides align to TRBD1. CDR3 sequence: CASQGQLNQPQHF. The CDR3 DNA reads TGTGCCAGCCAGGGACAGCTTAATCAGCCCCAGCATTTT.